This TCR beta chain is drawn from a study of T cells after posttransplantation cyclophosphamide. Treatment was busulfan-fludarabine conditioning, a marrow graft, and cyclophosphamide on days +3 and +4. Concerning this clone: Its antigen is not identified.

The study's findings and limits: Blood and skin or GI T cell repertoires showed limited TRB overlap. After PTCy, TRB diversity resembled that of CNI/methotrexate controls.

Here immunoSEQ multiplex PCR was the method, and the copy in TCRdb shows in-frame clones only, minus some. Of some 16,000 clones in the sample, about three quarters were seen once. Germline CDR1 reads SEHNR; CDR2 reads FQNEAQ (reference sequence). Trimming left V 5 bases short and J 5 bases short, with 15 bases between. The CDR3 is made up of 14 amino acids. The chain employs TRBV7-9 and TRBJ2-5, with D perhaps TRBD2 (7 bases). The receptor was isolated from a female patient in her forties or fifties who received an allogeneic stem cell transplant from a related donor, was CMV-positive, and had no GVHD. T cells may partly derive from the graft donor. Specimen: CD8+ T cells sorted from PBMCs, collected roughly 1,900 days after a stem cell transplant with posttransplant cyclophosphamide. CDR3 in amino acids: CASSPPGGLETQYF. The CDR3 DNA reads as TGTGCCAGCAGCCCACCGGGGGGCCTGGAGACCCAGTACTTC.